The 7 T cell receptor beta chains presented below share a single source sample, sequenced in a study of blood T cell repertoires in COVID-19. The table came from immunoSEQ multiplex PCR; TCRdb's copy has only in-frame clones and leaves some out. The sample carries approximately 300,000 clones, just under 90% recorded once. Sequencing was performed on peripheral blood. The origin of the receptors is a woman aged 25 to 45 with COVID-19, enrolled during active disease.

The chain carries TRBV7-3 and TRBJ2-3, with 9 bases fitting TRBD1. The CDR3 loop spans 13 amino acids. J gave up 4 bases and V 4 bases, and 0 bases lay outside the gene matches. The germline V gene has CDR1 SGHTA and CDR2 FQGTGA. The CDR3 protein is CASSWTGADTQYF. The CDR3 bases are TGTGCCAGCAGCTGGACAGGGGCAGATACGCAGTATTTT.

This clone came up once. This chain uses TRBV6-5 with TRBJ1-2; D is unclear. Trimming left V 7 bases short and J 8 bases short, with 17 bases between. Looked up from germline, CDR1 is MNHEY and CDR2 is SVGAGI. CDR3 length equals 13 residues. CDR3 nucleotide sequence: TGTGCCAGCAAAAGGGCTCAGACGGGGGGCTACACCTTC. Its translation is CASKRAQTGGYTF.

CDR3 region: CASSQGGSQPQHF. CDR3 bases: TGTGCCAGCAGCCAAGGCGGCAGTCAGCCCCAGCATTTT. The chain uses TRBV14 and TRBJ1-5, with D unclear. CDR1 is SGHDN, CDR2 FVKESK, per germline. The CDR3 is 13 amino acids. V lost 1 base and J 6 bases, leaving 7 bases between the germline ends.

V usage is TRBV11-3 and J usage is TRBJ1-1; D unclear. The V and J ends lost 0 bases and 11 bases respectively, with 19 bases between them. CDR3 length: 15 amino acids. From germline, CDR1 is SGHNT and CDR2 YENEEA. The CDR3 spells CASSLDFRERSEAFF. CDR3 coding DNA: TGTGCCAGCAGCTTAGATTTCCGGGAACGCTCCGAGGCTTTCTTT. The full variable domain, in which reference TRBV11-3 and TRBJ1-1 provide the parts outside the CDR3, is EAGVVQSPRYKIIEKKQPVAFWCNPISGHNTLYWYLQNLGQGPELLIRYENEEAVDDSQLPKDRFSAERLKGVDSTLKIQPAELGDSAVYLCASSLDFRERSEAFFGQGTRLTVV.

J is TRBJ2-3 and V is TRBV30; tentatively, D is TRBD1 (5 bases). CDR1 and CDR2 (germline): GTSNPN, SVGIG (reference sequence). V was clipped by 7 bases and J by 0 bases, with 23 bases between them. The CDR3 length is 17 residues. In DNA, the CDR3 is TGTGCCTTGGATCAGGGCTTCCCGGACGCTAGCACAGATACGCAGTATTTT. It codes for CALDQGFPDASTDTQYF.

The chain carries TRBV2 and TRBJ1-1; 7 bases are shared with TRBD1. Germline CDR1 is SNHLY and CDR2 is FYNNEI. The CDR3 loop spans 15 amino acids. After removal of 6 bases from V and 0 bases from J, the junction contained 7 bases not matched to a gene. The CDR3, as DNA: TGTGCCAGCAGGGATCCGGGACAGTTGAACACTGAAGCTTTCTTT. This gives the protein CASRDPGQLNTEAFF.

The gene calls are TRBV19 and TRBJ2-5; tentatively, D is TRBD2 (6 bases). Germline CDR1 is LNHDA and CDR2 is SQIVND (reference sequence). The CDR3 runs to 13 residues. The V and J ends lost 3 bases and 5 bases respectively, with 10 bases between them. The DNA of the CDR3 is TGTGCCAGTAGTATCTCCGGGGGTGAGACCCAGTACTTC. Amino acid sequence: CASSISGGETQYF.